The 9 T cell receptor beta chains in this list originate from one sample, sequenced in a study of T-cell reconstitution after alpha-beta-depleted transplantation in children. Unique molecular identifiers tagged the TCRbeta library. In TCRdb, the PCR reads were re-called with MiXCR into one record per CDR3 protein. The sample lists about 900,000 distinct CDR3 sequences, under 30% occurring once. The specimen comprised PBMCs, mostly from graft donor cells, sampled 360 days after TCRalphabeta/CD19-depleted stem cell transplant. The receptors originated from a boy in the first two years of life who had a stem cell transplant for SCID, so the T cells may come from the graft donor.

This sequence joins TRBV20-1 and TRBJ1-2; 7 nucleotides line up with TRBD1. With 0 bases clipped from V and 7 bases from J, the junction kept 5 bases outside the gene matches. The CDR3 is made up of 13 amino acids. Germline V gene sequence: CDR1 DFQATT, CDR2 SNEGSKA (reference sequence). CDR3 protein: CSARDEGARGYTF. CDR3 in DNA: TGCAGTGCTAGAGATGAGGGGGCGCGTGGCTACACCTTC.

This chain links TRBV20-1 with TRBJ2-7; 10 bases are shared with TRBD1. V shed 0 bases, J shed 4 bases, and the junction held 15 bases outside the gene matches. CDR1 and CDR2 (germline): DFQATT, SNEGSKA (reference sequence). This CDR3 contains 18 residues. The CDR3 DNA reads as TGCAGTGCTAGAGATGAAGGGATAAAAGACAGGGGGCCTTACGAGCAGTACTTC. It is translated as CSARDEGIKDRGPYEQYF.

This chain links TRBV27 with TRBJ2-1; TRBD1 aligns across 8 bases. The V gene end was trimmed by 5 bases and the J gene end by 8 bases; junction bases not matched to a gene: 5. Germline assignment: CDR1 MNHEY and CDR2 SMNVEV (reference sequence). The CDR3 loop spans 13 amino acids. Here the CDR3 DNA reads TGTGCCAGCAGTCCAGGGGGCTGGGATGAGCAGTTCTTC. Its translation: CASSPGGWDEQFF.

The J gene is TRBJ2-5, the V gene TRBV5-1, with 8 nucleotides matching TRBD1. Germline CDR1 and CDR2: SGHRS and YFSETQ. The CDR3 covers 15 residues. Trimming took 5 bases from V and 4 from J; bases not matched to a gene: 10. For the CDR3, the DNA is TGCGCCAGCAGTCCGGACAGGGTGTCGGTAGAGACCCAGTACTTC. Amino acid sequence: CASSPDRVSVETQYF.

Only a few counts were recorded for this clonotype. The chain has TRBV12-3 or TRBV12-4 and TRBJ1-4, with 7 bases that match TRBD1. V gave up 3 bases and J gave up 5 bases; unmatched junction bases: 9. This CDR3 has 16 amino acids. The CDR3 region is CASSLASEGANEKLFF. The CDR3 region has the DNA TGTGCCAGCAGTTTGGCGTCGGAGGGGGCAAATGAAAAACTGTTTTTT.

This clonotype has just a few counts. This rearrangement joins TRBV5-6 to TRBJ2-7, with D possibly TRBD2 on 5 matching bases. The length of the CDR3 is 14 residues. Trimming took off 2 bases at V and 7 bases at J, with 16 bases between the two ends. Germline V lookup: CDR1 SGHDT, CDR2 YYEEEE. CDR3 sequence: CASSLEGKSGEQYF. The CDR3 region has the DNA TGTGCCAGCAGCTTAGAAGGGAAGTCGGGGGAGCAGTACTTC.

The CDR3, as DNA: TGTGCCAGCAGCTTGGTCCCGGGACAGGGGGCGGGTGCCCACGGCAATCAGCCCCAGCATTTT. This gives the protein CASSLVPGQGAGAHGNQPQHF. V is TRBV5-4 and J is TRBJ1-5, with 12 positions matching TRBD1. Germline trimming cut 0 bases from V and 2 bases from J; bases unmatched to any gene: 15. The CDR3 spans 21 residues. In germline, CDR1 is SGHNT, CDR2 YYREEE (reference sequence).

V gene TRBV7-9 combines with J gene TRBJ1-4; the match to TRBD1 covers 7 bases. Per germline, CDR1 SEHNR and CDR2 FQNEAQ (reference sequence). V gave up 3 bases and J gave up 8 bases; unmatched junction bases: 6. The CDR3 consists of 14 residues. The CDR3 reads CASSFTGVGEKLFF. DNA for the CDR3: TGTGCCAGCAGCTTTACAGGGGTTGGGGAAAAACTGTTTTTT.

This clonotype was seen more than once but under ten times. The V call is TRBV5-1, the J call TRBJ2-1, with D hard to call. The V end lost 1 base, the J end lost 10 bases, and 12 bases lay between the germline ends. Germline lookup yields CDR1 SGHRS and CDR2 YFSETQ. The CDR3 has 13 residues. The CDR3 nucleotides read TGCGCCAGCAGCTTGAGCCGGGCGGCGGAGCAGTTCTTC. Protein: CASSLSRAAEQFF. The variable domain in full, completed from reference TRBV5-1 and TRBJ2-1, reads KAGVTQTPRYLIKTRGQQVTLSCSPISGHRSVSWYQQTPGQGLQFLFEYFSETQRNKGNFPGRFSGRQFSNSRSEMNVSTLELGDSALYLCASSLSRAAEQFFGPGTRLTVL.